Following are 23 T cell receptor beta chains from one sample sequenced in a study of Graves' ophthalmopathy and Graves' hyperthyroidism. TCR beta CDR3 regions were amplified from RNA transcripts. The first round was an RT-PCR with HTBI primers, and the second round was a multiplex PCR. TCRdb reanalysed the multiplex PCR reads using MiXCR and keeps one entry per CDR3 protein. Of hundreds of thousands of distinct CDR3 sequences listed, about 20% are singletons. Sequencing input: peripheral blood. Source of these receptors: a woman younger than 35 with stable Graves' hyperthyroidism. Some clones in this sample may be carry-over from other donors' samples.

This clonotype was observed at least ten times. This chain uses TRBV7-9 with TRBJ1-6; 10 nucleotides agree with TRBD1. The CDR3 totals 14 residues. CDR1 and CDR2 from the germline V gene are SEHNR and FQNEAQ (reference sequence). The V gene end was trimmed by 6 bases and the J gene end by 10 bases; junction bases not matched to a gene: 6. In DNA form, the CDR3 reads TGTGCCAGCAGGAAGTGGGACAGGGGATCACCCCTCCACTTT. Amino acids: CASRKWDRGSPLHF. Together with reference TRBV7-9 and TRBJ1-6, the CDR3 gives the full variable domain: DTGVSQNPRHKITKRGQNVTFRCDPISEHNRLYWYRQTLGQGPEFLTYFQNEAQLEKSRLLSDRFSAERPKGSFSTLEIQRTEQGDSAMYLCASRKWDRGSPLHFGNGTRLTVT.

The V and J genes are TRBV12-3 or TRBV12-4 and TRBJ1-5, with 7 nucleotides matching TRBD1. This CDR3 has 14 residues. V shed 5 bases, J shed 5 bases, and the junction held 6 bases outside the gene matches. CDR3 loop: CASSITGADQPQHF. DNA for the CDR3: TGTGCCAGCAGTATTACAGGGGCAGATCAGCCCCAGCATTTT.

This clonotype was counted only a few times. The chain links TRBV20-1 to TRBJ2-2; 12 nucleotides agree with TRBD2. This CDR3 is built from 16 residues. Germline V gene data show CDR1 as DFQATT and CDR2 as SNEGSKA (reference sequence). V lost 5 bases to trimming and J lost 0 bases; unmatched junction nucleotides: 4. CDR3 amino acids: CSAQLAGGPNTGELFF. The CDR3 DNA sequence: TGCAGTGCTCAACTAGCGGGGGGCCCGAACACCGGGGAGCTGTTTTTT.

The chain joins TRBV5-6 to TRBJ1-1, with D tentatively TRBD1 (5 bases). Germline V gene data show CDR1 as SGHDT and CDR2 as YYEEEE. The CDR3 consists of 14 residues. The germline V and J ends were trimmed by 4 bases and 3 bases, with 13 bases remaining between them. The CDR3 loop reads CASSPGPGDTEAFF. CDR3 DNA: TGTGCCAGCAGCCCGGGGCCAGGTGACACTGAAGCTTTCTTT.

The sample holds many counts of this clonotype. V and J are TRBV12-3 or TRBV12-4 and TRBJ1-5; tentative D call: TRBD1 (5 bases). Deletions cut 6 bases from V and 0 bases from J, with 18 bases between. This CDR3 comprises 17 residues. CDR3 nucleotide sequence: TGTGCCAGCAGCCCCGGGTTAGGGAGGGGTAGCAATCAGCCCCAGCATTTT. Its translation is CASSPGLGRGSNQPQHF.

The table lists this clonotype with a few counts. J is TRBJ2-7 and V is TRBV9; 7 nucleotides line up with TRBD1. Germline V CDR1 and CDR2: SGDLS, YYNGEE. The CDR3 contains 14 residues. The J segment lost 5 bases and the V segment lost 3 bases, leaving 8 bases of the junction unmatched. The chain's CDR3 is CASSDTGAVHEQYF. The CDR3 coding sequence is TGTGCCAGCAGCGACACAGGGGCGGTGCACGAGCAGTACTTC.

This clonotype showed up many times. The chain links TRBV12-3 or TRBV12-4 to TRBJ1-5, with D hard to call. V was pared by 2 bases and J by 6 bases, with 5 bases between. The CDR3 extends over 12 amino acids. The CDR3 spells CASSLPVQPQHF. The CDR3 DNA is TGTGCCAGCAGTTTACCAGTTCAGCCCCAGCATTTT.

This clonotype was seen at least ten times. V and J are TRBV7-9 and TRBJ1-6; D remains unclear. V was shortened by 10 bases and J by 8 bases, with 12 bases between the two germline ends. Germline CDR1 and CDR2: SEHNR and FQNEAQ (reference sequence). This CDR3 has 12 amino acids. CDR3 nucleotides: TGTGCCACCGGCTTTTCGTATTCACCCCTCCACTTT. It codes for CATGFSYSPLHF.

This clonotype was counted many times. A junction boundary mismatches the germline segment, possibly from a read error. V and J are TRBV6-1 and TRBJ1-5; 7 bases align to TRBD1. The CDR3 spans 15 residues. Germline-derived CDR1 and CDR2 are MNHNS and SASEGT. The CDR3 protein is CAGSTYRGRNQPQHF. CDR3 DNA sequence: TGTGCCGGCAGTACGTACAGGGGTCGTAATCAGCCCCAGCATTTT.

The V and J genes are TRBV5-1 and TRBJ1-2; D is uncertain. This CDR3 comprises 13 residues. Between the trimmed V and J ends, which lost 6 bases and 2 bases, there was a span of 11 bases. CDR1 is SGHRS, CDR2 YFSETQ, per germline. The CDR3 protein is CASTPGANYGYTF. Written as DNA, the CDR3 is TGCGCCAGCACCCCTGGAGCCAACTATGGCTACACCTTC. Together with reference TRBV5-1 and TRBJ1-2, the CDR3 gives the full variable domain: KAGVTQTPRYLIKTRGQQVTLSCSPISGHRSVSWYQQTPGQGLQFLFEYFSETQRNKGNFPGRFSGRQFSNSRSEMNVSTLELGDSALYLCASTPGANYGYTFGSGTRLTVV.

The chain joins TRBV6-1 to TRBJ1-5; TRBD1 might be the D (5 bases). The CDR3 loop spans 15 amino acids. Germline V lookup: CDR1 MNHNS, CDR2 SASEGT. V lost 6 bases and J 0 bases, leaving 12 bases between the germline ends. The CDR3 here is CASRGTERSNQPQHF. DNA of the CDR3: TGTGCCAGCAGGGGGACGGAACGTAGCAATCAGCCCCAGCATTTT.

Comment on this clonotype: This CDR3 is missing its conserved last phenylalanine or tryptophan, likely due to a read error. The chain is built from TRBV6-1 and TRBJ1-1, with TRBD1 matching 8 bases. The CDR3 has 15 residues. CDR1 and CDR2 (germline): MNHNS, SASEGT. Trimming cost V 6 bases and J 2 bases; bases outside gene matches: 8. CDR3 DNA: TGTGCCAGCAGCCCTGCGGCAGGGGGCAACACTGAAGCTTTCGTT. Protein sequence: CASSPAAGGNTEAFV.

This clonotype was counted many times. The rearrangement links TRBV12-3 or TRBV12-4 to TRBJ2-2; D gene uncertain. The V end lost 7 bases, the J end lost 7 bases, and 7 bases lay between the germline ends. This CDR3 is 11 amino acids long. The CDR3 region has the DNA TGTGCCAGCAATGACGGCGGGGAGCTGTTTTTT. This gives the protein CASNDGGELFF.

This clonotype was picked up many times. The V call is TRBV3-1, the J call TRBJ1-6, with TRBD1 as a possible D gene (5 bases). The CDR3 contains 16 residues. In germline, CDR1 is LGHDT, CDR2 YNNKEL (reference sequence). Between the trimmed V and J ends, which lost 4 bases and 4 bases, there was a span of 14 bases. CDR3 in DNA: TGTGCCAGCAGCCGTGGGACTAGGGGATATAATTCACCCCTCCACTTT. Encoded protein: CASSRGTRGYNSPLHF.

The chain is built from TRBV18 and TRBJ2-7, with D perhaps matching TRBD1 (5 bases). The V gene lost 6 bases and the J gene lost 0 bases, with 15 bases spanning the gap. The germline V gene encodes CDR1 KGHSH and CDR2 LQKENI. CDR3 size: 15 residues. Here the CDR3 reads CASSPTRAFSYEQYF. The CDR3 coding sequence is TGTGCCAGCTCCCCGACCAGGGCATTCTCCTACGAGCAGTACTTC.

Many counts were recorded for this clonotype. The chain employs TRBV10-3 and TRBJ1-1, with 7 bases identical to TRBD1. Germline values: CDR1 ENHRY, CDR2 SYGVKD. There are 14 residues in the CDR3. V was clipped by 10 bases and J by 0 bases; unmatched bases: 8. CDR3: CATAKQGLNTEAFF. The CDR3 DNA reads TGTGCCACCGCGAAACAGGGGCTGAACACTGAAGCTTTCTTT.

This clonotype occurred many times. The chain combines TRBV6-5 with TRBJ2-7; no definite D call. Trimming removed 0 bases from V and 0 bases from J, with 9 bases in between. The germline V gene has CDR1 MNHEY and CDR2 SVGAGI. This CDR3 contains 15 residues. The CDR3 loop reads CASSYSSQNSYEQYF. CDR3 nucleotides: TGTGCCAGCAGTTACTCGAGCCAGAACTCCTACGAGCAGTACTTC.

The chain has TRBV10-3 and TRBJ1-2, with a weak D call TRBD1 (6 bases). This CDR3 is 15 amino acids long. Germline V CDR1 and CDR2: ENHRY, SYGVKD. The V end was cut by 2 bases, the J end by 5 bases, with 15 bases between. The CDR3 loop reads CAISERQEFLYGYTF. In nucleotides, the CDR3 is TGTGCCATCAGTGAGCGACAGGAGTTCCTGTATGGCTACACCTTC.

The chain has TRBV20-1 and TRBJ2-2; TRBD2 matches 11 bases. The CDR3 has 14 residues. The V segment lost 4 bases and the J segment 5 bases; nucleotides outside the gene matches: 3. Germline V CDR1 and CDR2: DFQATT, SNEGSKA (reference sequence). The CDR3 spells CSATVAGGTGELFF. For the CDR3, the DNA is TGCAGTGCTACCGTAGCGGGAGGGACCGGGGAGCTGTTTTTT.

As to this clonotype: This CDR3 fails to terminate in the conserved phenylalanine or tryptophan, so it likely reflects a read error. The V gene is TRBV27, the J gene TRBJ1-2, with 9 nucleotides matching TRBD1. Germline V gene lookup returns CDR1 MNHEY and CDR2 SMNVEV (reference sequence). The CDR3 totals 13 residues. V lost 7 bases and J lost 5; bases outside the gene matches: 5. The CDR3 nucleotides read TGTGCCAGCATCAAGACAGGGGGGTATGGCTACACCATC. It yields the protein CASIKTGGYGYTI.

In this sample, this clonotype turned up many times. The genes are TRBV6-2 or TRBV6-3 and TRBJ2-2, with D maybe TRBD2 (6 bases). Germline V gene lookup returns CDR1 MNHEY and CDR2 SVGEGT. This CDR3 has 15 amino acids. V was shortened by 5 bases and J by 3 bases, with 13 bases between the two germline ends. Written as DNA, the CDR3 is TGTGCCAGCAGTCGGTCTAGCGAATACACCGGGGAGCTGTTTTTT. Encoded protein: CASSRSSEYTGELFF.

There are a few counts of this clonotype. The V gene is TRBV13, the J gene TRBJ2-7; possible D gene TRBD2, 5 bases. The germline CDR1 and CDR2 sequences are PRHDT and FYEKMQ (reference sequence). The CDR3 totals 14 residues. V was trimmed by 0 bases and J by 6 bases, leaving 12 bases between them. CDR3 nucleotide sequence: TGTGCCAGCAGCTTAGGGACGGGGTCCCTCGAGCAGTACTTC. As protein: CASSLGTGSLEQYF.

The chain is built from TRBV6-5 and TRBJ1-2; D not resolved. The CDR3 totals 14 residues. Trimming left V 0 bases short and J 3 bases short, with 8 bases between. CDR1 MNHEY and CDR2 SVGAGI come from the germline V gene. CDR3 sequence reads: CASSYSAVHYGYTF. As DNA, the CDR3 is TGTGCCAGCAGTTACTCGGCAGTCCACTATGGCTACACCTTC.